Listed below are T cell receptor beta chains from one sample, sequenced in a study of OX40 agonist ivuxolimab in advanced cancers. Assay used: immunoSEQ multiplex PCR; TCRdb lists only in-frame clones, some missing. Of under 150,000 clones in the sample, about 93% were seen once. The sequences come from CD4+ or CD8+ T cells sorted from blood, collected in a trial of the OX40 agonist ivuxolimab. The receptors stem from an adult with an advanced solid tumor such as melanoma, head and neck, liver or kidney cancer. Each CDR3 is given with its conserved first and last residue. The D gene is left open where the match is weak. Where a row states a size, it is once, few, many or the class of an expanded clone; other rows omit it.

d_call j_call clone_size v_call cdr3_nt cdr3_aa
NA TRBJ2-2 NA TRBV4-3 TGCGCCAGCAGCCAAGCCCCGAACACCGGGGAGCTGTTTTTT CASSQAPNTGELFF
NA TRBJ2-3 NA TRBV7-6 TGTGCCAGCAGCTTAGTGATCCGAGATACGCAGTATTTT CASSLVIRDTQYF
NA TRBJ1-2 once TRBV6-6 TGTGCCAGCAGACTACAGGGTGGTCGTGGCTACACCTTC CASRLQGGRGYTF
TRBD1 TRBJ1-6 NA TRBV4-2 TGTGCCAGCAGCCTGGGGACAGGGGGCCTGTATAATTCACCCCTCCACTTT CASSLGTGGLYNSPLHF
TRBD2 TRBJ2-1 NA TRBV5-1 TGCGCCAGCAGCTTGGGGACTAGCGGGGGTAGCACCTACAATGAGCAGTTCTTC CASSLGTSGGSTYNEQFF
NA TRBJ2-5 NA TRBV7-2 TGTGCCAGCAGATCTTACAGGGTAGAGACCCAGTACTTC CASRSYRVETQYF
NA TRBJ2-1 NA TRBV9 TGTGCCAGCAGTCCTGGAGGGGGCTCCTACAATGAGCAGTTCTTC CASSPGGGSYNEQFF
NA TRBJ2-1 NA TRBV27 TGTGCCAGCAGTTACCAGGGTGTTCTGAGTTTCAATGAGCAGTTCTTC CASSYQGVLSFNEQFF
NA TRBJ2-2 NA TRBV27 TGTGCCAGCAGTTGGACCACCGGGGAGCTGTTTTTT CASSWTTGELFF
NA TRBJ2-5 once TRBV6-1 TGTGCCAGCAGGATAACAGGGAAGGTGACCCAGTACTTC CASRITGKVTQYF
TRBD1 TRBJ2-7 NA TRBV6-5 TGTGCCAGCAGTCGCGAACCCGGGACAGTCTACGAGCAGTACTTC CASSREPGTVYEQYF
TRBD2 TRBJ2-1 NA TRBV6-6 TGTGCCAGCCTGACTAGCGACAGCTCCTACAATGAGCAGTTCTTC CASLTSDSSYNEQFF
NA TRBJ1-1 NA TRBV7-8 TGTGCCAGCGCACAGGGAGGGAACGAAGCTTTCTTT CASAQGGNEAFF
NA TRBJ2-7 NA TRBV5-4 TGTGCCAGCAGCTTGGGGGGCAGTTGGCGCTACGAGCAGTACTTC CASSLGGSWRYEQYF
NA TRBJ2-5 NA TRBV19 TGTGCCAGTAGTATCGGCCTTTTCGAGACCCAGTACTTC CASSIGLFETQYF
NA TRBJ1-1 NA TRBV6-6 TGTGCCAGCAGTTACGACGGGGGCGGAACTGAAGCTTTCTTT CASSYDGGGTEAFF
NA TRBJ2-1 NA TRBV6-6 TGTGCCAGCAGTTACTCGGCCGCCGACAATGAGCAGTTCTTC CASSYSAADNEQFF
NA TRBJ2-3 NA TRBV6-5 TGTGCCAGCAGTTACCTGGGACACGGCCAGGGTACGCAGTATTTT CASSYLGHGQGTQYF
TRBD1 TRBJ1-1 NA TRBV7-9 TGTGCCAGCAGCTTAGCGGACAGGGGGCATTTGAACACTGAAGCTTTCTTT CASSLADRGHLNTEAFF
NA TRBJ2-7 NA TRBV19 TGTGCCAGTAAGGGAAACGGCCCGTGGTACGAGCAGTACTTC CASKGNGPWYEQYF
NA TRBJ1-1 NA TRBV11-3 TGTGCCAGCAGCTTAATCAGGGGATCTGAAGCTTTCTTT CASSLIRGSEAFF
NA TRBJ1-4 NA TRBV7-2 TGTGCCAGCAGCTTAGATTGGGGGACTAATGAAAAACTGTTTTTT CASSLDWGTNEKLFF
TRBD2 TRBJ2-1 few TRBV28 TGTGCCAGCAGTTTATCTGGTTTGGGAGGGATCAATGAGCAGTTCTTC CASSLSGLGGINEQFF
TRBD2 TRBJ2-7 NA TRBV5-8 TGTGCCAGCAGCCCGCGACTAGCGGGAGCCTACGAGCAGTACTTC CASSPRLAGAYEQYF
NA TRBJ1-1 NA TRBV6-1 TGTGCCAGCGGACTCAGGGTCAACACTGAAGCTTTCTTT CASGLRVNTEAFF
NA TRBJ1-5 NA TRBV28 TGTGCCAGCAAGGGGGGCGGAAATCAGCCCCAGCATTTT CASKGGGNQPQHF
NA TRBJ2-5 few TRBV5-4 TGTGCCAGCAGCTTGGGGAGGGAGGAAAAAGAGACCCAGTACTTC CASSLGREEKETQYF
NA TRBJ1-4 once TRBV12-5 TGTGCTAGTGGTTTCGGACAGACTGAAAAACTGTTTTTT CASGFGQTEKLFF
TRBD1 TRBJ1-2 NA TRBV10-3 TGTGCCATCGGACAGGGGAGCTATGGCTACACCTTC CAIGQGSYGYTF
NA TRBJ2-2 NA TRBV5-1 TGCGCCAGCAGCGCCGGGGTGGGCAACACCGGGGAGCTGTTTTTT CASSAGVGNTGELFF